This TCR beta chain was retrieved from a study of human T cells and chemical hapten exposure. Study-wide background: Patches that contained 0.01% DPC were applied to the upper back and read at 6 days.

Sample time point: pre-sensitization, week 0. The treatment is: therapeutic diphenylcyclopropenone sensitization with weekly scalp DPC. In the original analysis: Sampled TCR counts reached a median of roughly 98,000 per sample, with values ranging from 23,224 to 690,600. One entry per CDR3 protein results from TCRdb running MiXCR on the RACE reads. TCRdb, not the authors, supplied the V and J calls. Of more than 250,000 distinct CDR3 sequences in the sample, approximately 8.4% are singletons; the top ten hold less than 3%. Trimming took off 6 bases at V and 3 bases at J, with 8 bases between the two ends. The CDR3 has 12 residues. Germline CDR1 is SNHLY and CDR2 is FYNNEI.

The material sequenced was whole blood, taken in connection with sensitization to the hapten diphenylcyclopropenone (DPC). V is TRBV2 and J is TRBJ2-5; D call uncertain. The source of this sequence is a middle-aged woman with alopecia areata. Some clones in this sample may be carry-over from other donors' samples. In DNA, the CDR3 is TGTGCCAGCAGAGGGATTGAAGAGACCCAGTACTTC. Its protein product is CASRGIEETQYF.